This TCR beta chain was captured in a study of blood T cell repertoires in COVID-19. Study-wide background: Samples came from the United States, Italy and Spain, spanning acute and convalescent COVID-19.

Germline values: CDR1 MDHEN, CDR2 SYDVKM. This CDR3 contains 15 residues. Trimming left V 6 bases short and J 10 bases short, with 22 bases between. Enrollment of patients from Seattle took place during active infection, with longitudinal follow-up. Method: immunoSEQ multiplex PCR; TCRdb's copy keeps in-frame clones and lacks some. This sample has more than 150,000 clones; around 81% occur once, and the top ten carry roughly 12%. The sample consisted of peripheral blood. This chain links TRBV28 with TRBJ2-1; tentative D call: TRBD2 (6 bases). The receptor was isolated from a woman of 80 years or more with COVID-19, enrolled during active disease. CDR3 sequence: CASSPVGRPIREQFF. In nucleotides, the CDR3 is TGTGCCAGCAGCCCTGTTGGGAGGCCGATCAGGGAGCAGTTCTTC.